The TCR beta chain described here comes from a study of beta chain features in type 1 diabetes (dated by TCRdb to about 2018). Context from the whole study: No differences in mean age, gender distribution, total cell number or subset yield were found between patients and healthy donors. Whereas all 30 or so donors provided naive and central memory subsets, regulatory and stem cell-like memory subsets were isolated from just 8 patients and roughly 8 healthy donors. The study compared TCRB repertoires of sorted circulating CD4+ T cell subsets between recently diagnosed type 1 diabetes patients and matched healthy donors. Across all samples, fewer than 110,000,000 sorted cells were examined, and cell number per subset correlated strongly with RNA yield.

The entire amount of isolated RNA was reverse transcribed using the High Capacity cDNA Reverse Transcription Kit, so the sequenced TCRB transcripts were expressed ones. Deep immunoSEQ sequencing was applied to naive, central memory and regulatory T cell samples, giving an average of about 3.4 million total reads per sample. Sorted cells were lysed in RLT buffer and RNA was extracted with DNase-treated RNeasy Micro or Mini kits, depending on cell number. Each cell subset was processed separately to prevent cross-contamination, with patient and healthy donor samples processed together. The immunoSEQ multiplex PCR was used to amplify TCRB sequences from cDNA, yielding 87-bp fragments that span the CDR3 region. Sequencing of the amplicons was performed on the Illumina HiSeq platform. In the paper's pipeline: Synthetic template baselines were used to correct PCR bias computationally, reads within Hamming distance 2 were collapsed together, and singletons that could not be merged were discarded. Reads were aligned against IMGT to assign V, D and J genes, CDR3 length and insertions or deletions at six rearrangement sites. Within each subset, clonotype counts were normalized to sorted cell number, and only after that were true diversity and Gini coefficients computed with the tcR R package. The overlap coefficient, calculated on TCRB nucleotide sequences, was used to quantify repertoire sharing. TCRdb's version of the immuneACCESS table is confined to in-frame rearrangements and falls short of the full clone set. An unresolved V gene accounts for under half of the shortfall where checked; the remainder is of unknown origin. V and J calls and clone size come straight from that table; D and trimming were deduced from the DNA. The sample data list 200,000 to 250,000 clones, and 9.5% to 13% of these were observed just once. 1% to 1.5% of the sample comes from the top ten.

CDR1 and CDR2, per the germline V gene, are SGHVS and FQNEAQ. V is reduced by 1 base and J by 7 bases, leaving a spacing of 13 bases between them. Including the terminal cysteine and phenylalanine, the CDR3 comprises 14 residues. Just CDR3 DNA is preserved here, 42 bases in frame from base 1. To note about this clone: Its antigen remains undetermined. Base-call qualities are not available, and no considerably larger clone is one nucleotide away.

From each donor, a single peripheral blood sample of about 120 mL on average was drawn into heparinised tubes. A BD FACSAria II and a panel including CD45RO, CCR7, CD25, CD127, CD95 and CD27 were used to sort naive, central memory, regulatory and stem cell-like memory CD4+ T cells. A purity above 98% was achieved for all sorted populations. PBMCs were isolated right away by Lymphoprep density gradient centrifugation and were stained directly, without culture. Samples were stained and sorted in pairs, with one healthy donor and one patient per experiment, so that batch effects were minimized. Study-wide findings and limitations: Sequencing cDNA rather than genomic DNA could over-represent highly expressing activated cells, although activation and CD3 levels did not differ between groups. At VDJ recombination sites, patients with type 1 diabetes made fewer insertions and deleted more nucleotides, a pattern implying thymic rearrangement abnormalities. Only small numbers of individuals were included in the HLA sub-analyses, which left unresolved whether HLA type had any influence on TCRB rearrangement. PCR may preferentially amplify shorter templates, but because patient and control samples were amplified and corrected together, any resulting skew would affect both groups equally. The naive, central memory and regulatory TCRB repertoires appeared to resemble one another more closely among patients than among healthy donors. Type 1 diabetes patients showed a moderate but significant shortening of TCRB CDR3 length in all four CD4+ subsets.

This TCR was sampled from a man aged 18 to 35 in good health. The rearranged chain carries TRBV7-8 and TRBJ1-1; TRBD1 might be the D gene, on 5 matching bases. The sample consisted of central memory CD4+ T cells from blood. The CDR3 region has the sequence CASSLVGTQVEAFF. The bases are TGTGCCAGCAGCTTAGTGGGGACTCAGGTTGAAGCTTTCTTT.